The present T cell receptor beta chain was sequenced within a study of blood T cell repertoires in COVID-19. For the study at large: Both acute and convalescent COVID-19 samples were obtained from the United States, Italy and Spain. T cells, B-cell-depleted T cells, or PBMCs supplied cDNA or gDNA.

The V and J ends lost 2 bases and 4 bases respectively, with 20 bases between them. The CDR3 is 17 amino acids. Data came from immunoSEQ multiplex PCR; TCRdb stores just in-frame clones and leaves some out. The sample yields approximately 300,000 clones, roughly 90% seen once. This TCR was recovered from a man aged 55 to 69 who had recovered from COVID-19. The sequenced material came from PBMCs or T cells enriched from blood (not recorded which). This chain connects TRBV23-1 to TRBJ1-1, with D tentatively TRBD1 (5 bases). TRBV23-1 is placed among ORFs of uncertain function. For the CDR3, the DNA is TGCGCCAGCAGTCAAGGCGGGGCGAAATCGGTAGTCACTGAAGCTTTCTTT. This codes for CASSQGGAKSVVTEAFF.